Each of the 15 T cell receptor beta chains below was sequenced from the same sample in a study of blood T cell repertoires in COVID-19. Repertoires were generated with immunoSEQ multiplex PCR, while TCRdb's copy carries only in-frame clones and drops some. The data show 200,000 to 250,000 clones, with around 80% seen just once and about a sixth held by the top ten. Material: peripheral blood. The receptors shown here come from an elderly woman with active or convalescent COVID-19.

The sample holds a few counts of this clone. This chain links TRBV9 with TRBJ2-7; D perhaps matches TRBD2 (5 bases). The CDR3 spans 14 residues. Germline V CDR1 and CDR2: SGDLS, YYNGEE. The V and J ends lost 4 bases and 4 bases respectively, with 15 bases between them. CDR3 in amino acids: CASSPRPSGYEQYF. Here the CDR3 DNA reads TGTGCCAGCAGCCCCCGGCCGAGCGGTTACGAGCAGTACTTC.

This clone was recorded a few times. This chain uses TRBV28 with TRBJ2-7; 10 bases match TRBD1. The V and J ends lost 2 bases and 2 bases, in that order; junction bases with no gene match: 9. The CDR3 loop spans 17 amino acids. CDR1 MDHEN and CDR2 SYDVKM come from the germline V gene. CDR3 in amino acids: CASSLGGWDRGAYEQYF. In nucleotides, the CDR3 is TGTGCCAGCAGTTTAGGGGGATGGGACAGGGGAGCCTACGAGCAGTACTTC.

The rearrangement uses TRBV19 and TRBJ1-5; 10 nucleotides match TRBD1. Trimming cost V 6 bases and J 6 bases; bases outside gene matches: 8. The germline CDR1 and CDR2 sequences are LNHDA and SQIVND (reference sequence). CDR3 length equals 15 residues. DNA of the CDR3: TGTGCCAGTAGCCTACTCGGGACAGGGGCTCAGCCCCAGCATTTT. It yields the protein CASSLLGTGAQPQHF.

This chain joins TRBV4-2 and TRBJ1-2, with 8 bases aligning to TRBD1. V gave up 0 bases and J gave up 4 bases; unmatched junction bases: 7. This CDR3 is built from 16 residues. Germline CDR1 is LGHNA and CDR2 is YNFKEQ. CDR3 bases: TGTGCCAGCAGCCAAGATGGCAGGGGGCATGTCTATGGCTACACCTTC. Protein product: CASSQDGRGHVYGYTF.

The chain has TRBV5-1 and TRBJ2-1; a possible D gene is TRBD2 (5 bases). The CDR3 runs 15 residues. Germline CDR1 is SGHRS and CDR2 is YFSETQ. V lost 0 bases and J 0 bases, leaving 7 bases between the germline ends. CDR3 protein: CASSLDSGSYNEQFF. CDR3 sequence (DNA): TGCGCCAGCAGCTTGGACAGCGGCTCCTACAATGAGCAGTTCTTC.

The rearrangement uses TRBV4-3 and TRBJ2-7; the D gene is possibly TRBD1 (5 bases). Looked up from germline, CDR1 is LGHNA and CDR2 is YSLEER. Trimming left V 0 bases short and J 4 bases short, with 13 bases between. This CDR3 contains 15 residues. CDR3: CASSQEKGQGYEQYF. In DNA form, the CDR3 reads TGCGCCAGCAGCCAAGAAAAAGGGCAGGGTTACGAGCAGTACTTC.

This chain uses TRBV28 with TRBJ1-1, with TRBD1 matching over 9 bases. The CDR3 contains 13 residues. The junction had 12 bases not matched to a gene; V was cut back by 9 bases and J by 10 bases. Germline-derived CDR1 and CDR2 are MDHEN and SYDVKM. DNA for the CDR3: TGTGCCAGTGGACGAAAGGACAGGGGAATAGCTTTCTTT. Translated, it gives CASGRKDRGIAFF.

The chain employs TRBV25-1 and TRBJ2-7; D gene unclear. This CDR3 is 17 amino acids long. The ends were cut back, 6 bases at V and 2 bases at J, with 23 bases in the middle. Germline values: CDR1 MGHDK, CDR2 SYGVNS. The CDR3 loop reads CASRTFPWLPHPYEQYF. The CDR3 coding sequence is TGTGCCAGCAGAACCTTTCCCTGGCTGCCGCACCCCTACGAGCAGTACTTC.

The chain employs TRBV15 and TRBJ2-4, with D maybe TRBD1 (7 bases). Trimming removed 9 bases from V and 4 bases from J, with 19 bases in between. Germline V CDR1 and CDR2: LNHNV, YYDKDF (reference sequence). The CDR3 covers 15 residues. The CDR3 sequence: CATLGGQLGKNIQYF. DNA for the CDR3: TGTGCCACTCTGGGGGGACAGTTGGGTAAAAACATTCAGTACTTC.

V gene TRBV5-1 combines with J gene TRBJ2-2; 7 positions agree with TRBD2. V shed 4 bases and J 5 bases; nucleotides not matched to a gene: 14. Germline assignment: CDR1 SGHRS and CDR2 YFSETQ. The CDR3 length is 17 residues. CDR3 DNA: TGCGCCAGCAGCGCGGGGGACCTCAGGGATGGGACCGGGGAGCTGTTTTTT. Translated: CASSAGDLRDGTGELFF.

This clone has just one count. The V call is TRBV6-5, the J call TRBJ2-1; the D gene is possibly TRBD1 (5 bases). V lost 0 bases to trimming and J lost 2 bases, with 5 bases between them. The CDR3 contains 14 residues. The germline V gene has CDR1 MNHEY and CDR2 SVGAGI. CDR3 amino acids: CASSYSTAYNEQFF. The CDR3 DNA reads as TGTGCCAGCAGTTACTCGACAGCCTACAATGAGCAGTTCTTC.

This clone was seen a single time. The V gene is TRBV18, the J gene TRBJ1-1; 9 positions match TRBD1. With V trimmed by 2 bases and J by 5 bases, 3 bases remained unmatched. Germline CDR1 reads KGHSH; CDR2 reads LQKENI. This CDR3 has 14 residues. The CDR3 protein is CASSPTGGDTEAFF. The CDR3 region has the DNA TGTGCCAGCTCACCAACAGGGGGCGATACTGAAGCTTTCTTT.

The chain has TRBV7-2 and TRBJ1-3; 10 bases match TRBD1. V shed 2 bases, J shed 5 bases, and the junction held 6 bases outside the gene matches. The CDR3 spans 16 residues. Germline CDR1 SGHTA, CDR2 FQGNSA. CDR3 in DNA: TGTGCCAGCAGCTTAAAAACGGGACAGGGGAGAAACACCATATATTTT. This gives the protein CASSLKTGQGRNTIYF. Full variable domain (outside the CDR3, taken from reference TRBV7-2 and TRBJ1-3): GAGVSQSPSNKVTEKGKDVELRCDPISGHTALYWYRQSLGQGLEFLIYFQGNSAPDKSGLPSDRFSAERTGGSVSTLTIQRTQQEDSAVYLCASSLKTGQGRNTIYFGEGSWLTVV.

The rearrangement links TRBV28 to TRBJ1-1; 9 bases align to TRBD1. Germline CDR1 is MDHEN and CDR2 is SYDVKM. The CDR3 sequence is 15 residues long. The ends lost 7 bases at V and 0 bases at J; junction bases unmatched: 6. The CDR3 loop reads CASKRQGVVNTEAFF. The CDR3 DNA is TGTGCCAGCAAGAGACAGGGGGTTGTGAACACTGAAGCTTTCTTT.

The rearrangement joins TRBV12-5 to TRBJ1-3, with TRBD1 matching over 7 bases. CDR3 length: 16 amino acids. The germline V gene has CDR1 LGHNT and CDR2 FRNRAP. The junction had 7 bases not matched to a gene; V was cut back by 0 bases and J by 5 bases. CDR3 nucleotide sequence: TGTGCTAGTGGTTTGGTATTAGGGACAGAGAGAAACACCATATATTTT. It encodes CASGLVLGTERNTIYF.